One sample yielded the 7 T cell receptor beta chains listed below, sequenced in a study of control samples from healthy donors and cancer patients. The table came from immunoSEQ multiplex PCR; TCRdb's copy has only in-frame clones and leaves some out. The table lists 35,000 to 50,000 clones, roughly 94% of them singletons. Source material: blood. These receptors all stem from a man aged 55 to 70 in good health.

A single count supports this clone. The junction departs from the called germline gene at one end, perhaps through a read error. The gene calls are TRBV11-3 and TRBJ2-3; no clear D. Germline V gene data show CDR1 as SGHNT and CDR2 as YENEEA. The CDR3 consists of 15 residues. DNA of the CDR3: TGTGCCAGCAGCCGGGTCTCGCTTAGCATAGATACGCAGTATTTT. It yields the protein CASSRVSLSIDTQYF.

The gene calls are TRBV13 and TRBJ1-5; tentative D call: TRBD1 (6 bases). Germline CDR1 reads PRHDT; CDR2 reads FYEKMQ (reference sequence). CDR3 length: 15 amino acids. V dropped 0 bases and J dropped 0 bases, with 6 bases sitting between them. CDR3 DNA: TGTGCCAGCAGCTTAGGACAGGGTAGCAATCAGCCCCAGCATTTT. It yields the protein CASSLGQGSNQPQHF.

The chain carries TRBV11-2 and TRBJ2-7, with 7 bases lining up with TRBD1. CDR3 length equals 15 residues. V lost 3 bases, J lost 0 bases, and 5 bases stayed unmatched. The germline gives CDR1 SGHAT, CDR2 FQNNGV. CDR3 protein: CASSFGQGVSYEQYF. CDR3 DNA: TGTGCCAGCAGCTTCGGGCAGGGGGTCTCCTACGAGCAGTACTTC.

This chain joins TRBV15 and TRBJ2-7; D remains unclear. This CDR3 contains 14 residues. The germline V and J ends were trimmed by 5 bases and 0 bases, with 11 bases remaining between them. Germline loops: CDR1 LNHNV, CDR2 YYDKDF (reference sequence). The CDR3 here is CATSSSVLSYEQYF. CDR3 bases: TGTGCCACCAGCTCCTCTGTCCTCTCCTACGAGCAGTACTTC.

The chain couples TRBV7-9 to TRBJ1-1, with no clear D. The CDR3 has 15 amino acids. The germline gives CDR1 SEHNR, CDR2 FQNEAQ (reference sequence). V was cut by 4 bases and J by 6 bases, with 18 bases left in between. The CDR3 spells CASSSERLGGSEAFF. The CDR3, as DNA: TGTGCCAGCAGCTCGGAACGTTTAGGAGGATCTGAAGCTTTCTTT.

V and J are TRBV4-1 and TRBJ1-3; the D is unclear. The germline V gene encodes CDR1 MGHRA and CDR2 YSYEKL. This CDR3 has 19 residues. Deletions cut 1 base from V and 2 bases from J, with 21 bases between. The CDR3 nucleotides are TGCGCCAGCAGCCAAGTCTCCGTGGTATCCGGCAGGACTGGAAACACCATATATTTT. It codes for CASSQVSVVSGRTGNTIYF.

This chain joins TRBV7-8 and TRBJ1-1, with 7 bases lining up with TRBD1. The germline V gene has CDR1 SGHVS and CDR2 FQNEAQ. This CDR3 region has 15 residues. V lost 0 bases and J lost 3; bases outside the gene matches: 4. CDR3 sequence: CASSLARGQYTEAFF. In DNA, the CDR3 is TGTGCCAGCAGCTTAGCGAGGGGACAGTACACTGAAGCTTTCTTT.